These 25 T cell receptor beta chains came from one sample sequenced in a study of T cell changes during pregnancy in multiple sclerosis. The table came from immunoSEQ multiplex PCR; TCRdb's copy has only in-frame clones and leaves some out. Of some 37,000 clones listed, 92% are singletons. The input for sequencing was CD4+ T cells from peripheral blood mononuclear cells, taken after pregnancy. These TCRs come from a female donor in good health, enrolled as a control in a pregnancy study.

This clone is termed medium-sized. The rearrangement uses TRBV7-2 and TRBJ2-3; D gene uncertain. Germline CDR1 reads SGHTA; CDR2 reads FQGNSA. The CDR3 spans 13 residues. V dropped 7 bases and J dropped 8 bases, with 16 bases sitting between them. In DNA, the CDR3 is TGTGCCAGCACCCTATGGTCGGGTGGTACGCAGTATTTT. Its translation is CASTLWSGGTQYF.

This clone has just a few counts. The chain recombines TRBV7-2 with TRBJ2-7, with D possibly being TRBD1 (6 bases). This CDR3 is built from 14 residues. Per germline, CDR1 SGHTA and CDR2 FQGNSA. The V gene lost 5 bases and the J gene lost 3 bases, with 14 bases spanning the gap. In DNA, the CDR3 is TGTGCCAGCAGCCCTACAGGGTCCTTCTACGAGCAGTACTTC. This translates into CASSPTGSFYEQYF.

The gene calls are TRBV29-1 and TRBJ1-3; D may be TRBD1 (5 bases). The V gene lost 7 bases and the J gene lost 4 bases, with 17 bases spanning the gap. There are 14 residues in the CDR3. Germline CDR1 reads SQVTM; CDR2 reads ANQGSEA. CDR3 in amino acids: CSATLFRTGNTIYF. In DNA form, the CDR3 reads TGCAGCGCAACTTTGTTTCGGACAGGAAACACCATATATTTT.

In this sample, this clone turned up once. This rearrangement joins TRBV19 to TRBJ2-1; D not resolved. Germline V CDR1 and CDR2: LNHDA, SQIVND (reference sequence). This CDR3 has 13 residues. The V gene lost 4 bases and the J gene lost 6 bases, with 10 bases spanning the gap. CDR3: CASSTGRANEQFF. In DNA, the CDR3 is TGTGCCAGTAGTACGGGTCGAGCCAATGAGCAGTTCTTC. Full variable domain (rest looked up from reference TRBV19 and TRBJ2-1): DGGITQSPKYLFRKEGQNVTLSCEQNLNHDAMYWYRQDPGQGLRLIYYSQIVNDFQKGDIAEGYSVSREKKESFPLTVTSAQKNPTAFYLCASSTGRANEQFFGPGTRLTVL.

CDR3 bases: TGTGCCGCAGGGGGGAACACCGGGGAGCTGTTTTTT. Amino acid sequence: CAAGGNTGELFF. V gene TRBV27 combines with J gene TRBJ2-2, with 7 bases fitting TRBD1. The CDR3 length is 12 residues. Germline V gives CDR1 MNHEY, CDR2 SMNVEV (reference sequence). V shed 11 bases, J shed 1 base, and the junction held 1 base outside the gene matches.

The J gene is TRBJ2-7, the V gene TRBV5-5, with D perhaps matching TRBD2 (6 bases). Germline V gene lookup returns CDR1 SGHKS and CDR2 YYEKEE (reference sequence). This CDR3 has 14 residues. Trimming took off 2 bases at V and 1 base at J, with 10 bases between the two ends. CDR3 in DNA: TGTGCCAGCAGCTTTTCAGGGAGGTCCTACGAGCAGTACTTC. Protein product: CASSFSGRSYEQYF.

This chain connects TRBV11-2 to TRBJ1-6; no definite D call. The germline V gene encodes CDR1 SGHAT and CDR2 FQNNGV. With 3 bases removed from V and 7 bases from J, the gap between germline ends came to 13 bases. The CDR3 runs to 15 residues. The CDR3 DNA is TGTGCCAGCAGCTTTCCGGAGGGAGAGAATTCACCCCTCCACTTT. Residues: CASSFPEGENSPLHF. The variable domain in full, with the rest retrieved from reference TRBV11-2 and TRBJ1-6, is EAGVAQSPRYKIIEKRQSVAFWCNPISGHATLYWYQQILGQGPKLLIQFQNNGVVDDSQLPKDRFSAERLKGVDSTLKIQPAKLEDSAVYLCASSFPEGENSPLHFGNGTRLTVT.

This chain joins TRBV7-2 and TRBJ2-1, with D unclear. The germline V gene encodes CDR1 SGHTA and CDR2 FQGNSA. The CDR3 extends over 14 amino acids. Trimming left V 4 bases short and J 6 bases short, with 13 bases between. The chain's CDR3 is CASSSPHKLNEQFF. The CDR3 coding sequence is TGTGCCAGCAGCTCGCCCCATAAGCTCAATGAGCAGTTCTTC.

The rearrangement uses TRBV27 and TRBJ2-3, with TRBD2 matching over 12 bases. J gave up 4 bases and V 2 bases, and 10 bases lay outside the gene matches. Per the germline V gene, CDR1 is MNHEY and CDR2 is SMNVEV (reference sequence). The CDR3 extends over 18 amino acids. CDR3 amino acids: CASSLMWASGGAADTQYF. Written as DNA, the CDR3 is TGTGCCAGCAGTTTAATGTGGGCTAGCGGGGGGGCCGCAGATACGCAGTATTTT.

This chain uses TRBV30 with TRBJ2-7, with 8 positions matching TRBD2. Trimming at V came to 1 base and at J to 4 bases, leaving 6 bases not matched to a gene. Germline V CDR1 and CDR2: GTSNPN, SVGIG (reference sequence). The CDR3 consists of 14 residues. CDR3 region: CAWSAGLAGYEQYF. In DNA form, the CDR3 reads TGTGCCTGGAGTGCCGGACTAGCAGGGTACGAGCAGTACTTC.

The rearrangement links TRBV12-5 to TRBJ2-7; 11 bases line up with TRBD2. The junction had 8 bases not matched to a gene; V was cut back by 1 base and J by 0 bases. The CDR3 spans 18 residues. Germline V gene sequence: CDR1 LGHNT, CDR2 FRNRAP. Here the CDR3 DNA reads TGTGCTAGTGGTTTGGCTCGACTAGCGGGAATCCCCTCCTACGAGCAGTACTTC. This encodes CASGLARLAGIPSYEQYF.

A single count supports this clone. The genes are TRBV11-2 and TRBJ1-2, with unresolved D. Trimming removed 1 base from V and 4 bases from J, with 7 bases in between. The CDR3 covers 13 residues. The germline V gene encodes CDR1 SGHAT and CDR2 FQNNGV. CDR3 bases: TGTGCCAGCAGCTTAGGGCCCGTCTATGGCTACACCTTC. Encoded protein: CASSLGPVYGYTF.

DNA of the CDR3: TGTGCCAGCACCAAATCGCGGGAGTACTACGAGCAGTACTTC. Its protein product is CASTKSREYYEQYF. The chain employs TRBV6-6 and TRBJ2-7; 7 bases are shared with TRBD2. Per the germline V gene, CDR1 is MNHNY and CDR2 is SVGAGI (reference sequence). V shed 7 bases and J 3 bases; nucleotides not matched to a gene: 9. This CDR3 is 14 amino acids long.

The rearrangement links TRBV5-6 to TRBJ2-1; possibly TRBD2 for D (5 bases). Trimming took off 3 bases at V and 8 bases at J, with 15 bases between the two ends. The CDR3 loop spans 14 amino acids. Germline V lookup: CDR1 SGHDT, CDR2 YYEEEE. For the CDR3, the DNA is TGTGCCAGCAGCTGCAAACGGGGTACCGATGAGCAGTTCTTC. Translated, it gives CASSCKRGTDEQFF. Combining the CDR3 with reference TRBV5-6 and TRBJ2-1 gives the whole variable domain DAGVTQSPTHLIKTRGQQVTLRCSPKSGHDTVSWYQQALGQGPQFIFQYYEEEERQRGNFPDRFSGHQFPNYSSELNVNALLLGDSALYLCASSCKRGTDEQFFGPGTRLTVL.

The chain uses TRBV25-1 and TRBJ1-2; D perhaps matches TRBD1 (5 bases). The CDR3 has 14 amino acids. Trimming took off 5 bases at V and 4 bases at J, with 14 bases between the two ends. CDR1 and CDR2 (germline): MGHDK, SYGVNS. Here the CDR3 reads CASSSTLRGYGYTF. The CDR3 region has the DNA TGTGCCAGCAGTTCTACCCTAAGGGGCTATGGCTACACCTTC.

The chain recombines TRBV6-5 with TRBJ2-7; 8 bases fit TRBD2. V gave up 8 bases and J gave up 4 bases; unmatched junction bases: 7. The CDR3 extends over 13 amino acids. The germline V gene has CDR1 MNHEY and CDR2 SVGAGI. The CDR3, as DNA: TGTGCCAGCCGGCGGGGGGCCGATTACGAGCAGTACTTC. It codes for CASRRGADYEQYF.

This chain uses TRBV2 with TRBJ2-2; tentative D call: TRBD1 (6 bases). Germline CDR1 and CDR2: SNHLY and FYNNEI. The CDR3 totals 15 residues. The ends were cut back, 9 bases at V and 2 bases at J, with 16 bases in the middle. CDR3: CARGGGQINTGELFF. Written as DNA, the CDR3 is TGTGCCAGAGGGGGTGGACAGATTAACACCGGGGAGCTGTTTTTT. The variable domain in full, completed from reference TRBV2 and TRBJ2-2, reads EPEVTQTPSHQVTQMGQEVILRCVPISNHLYFYWYRQILGQKVEFLVSFYNNEISEKSEIFDDQFSVERPDGSNFTLKIRSTKLEDSAMYFCARGGGQINTGELFFGEGSRLTVL.

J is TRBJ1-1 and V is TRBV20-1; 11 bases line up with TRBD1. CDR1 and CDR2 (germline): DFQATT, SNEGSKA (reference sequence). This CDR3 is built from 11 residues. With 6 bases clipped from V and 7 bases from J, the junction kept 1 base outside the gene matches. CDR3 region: CSAGQGGEAFF. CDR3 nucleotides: TGCAGTGCGGGACAGGGGGGTGAAGCTTTCTTT.

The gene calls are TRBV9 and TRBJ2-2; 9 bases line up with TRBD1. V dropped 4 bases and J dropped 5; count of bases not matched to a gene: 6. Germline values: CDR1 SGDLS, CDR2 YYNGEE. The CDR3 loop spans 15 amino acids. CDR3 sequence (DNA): TGTGCCAGCAGCTTCCGACAGGGGGGGACCGGGGAGCTGTTTTTT. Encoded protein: CASSFRQGGTGELFF.

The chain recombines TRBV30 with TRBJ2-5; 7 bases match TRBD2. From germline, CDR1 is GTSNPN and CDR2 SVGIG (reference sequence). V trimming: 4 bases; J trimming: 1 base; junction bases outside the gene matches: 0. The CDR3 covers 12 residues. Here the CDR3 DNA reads TGTGCCTGGACTAGCGGCCAAGAGACCCAGTACTTC. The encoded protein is CAWTSGQETQYF.

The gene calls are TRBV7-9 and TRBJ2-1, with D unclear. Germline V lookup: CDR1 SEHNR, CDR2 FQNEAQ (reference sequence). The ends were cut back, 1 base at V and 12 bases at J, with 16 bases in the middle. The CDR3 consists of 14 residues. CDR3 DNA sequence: TGTGCCAGCAGCTTAGGACCCTTTGCGGATTTGCAGTTCTTC. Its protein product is CASSLGPFADLQFF.

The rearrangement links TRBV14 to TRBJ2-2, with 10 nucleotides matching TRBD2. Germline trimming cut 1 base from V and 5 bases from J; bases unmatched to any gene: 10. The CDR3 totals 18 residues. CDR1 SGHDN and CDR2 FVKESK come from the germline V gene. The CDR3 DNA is TGTGCCAGCAGCCAAGCCCTATCTAGCGGGAGTTGGACCGGGGAGCTGTTTTTT. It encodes CASSQALSSGSWTGELFF.

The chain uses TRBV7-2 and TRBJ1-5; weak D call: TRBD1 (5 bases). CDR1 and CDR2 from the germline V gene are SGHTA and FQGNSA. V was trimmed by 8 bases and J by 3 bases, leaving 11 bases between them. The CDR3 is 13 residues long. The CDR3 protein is CASGGEDNQPQHF. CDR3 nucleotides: TGTGCCAGCGGGGGGGAGGACAATCAGCCCCAGCATTTT.

CDR3 residues: CASSGTSSETQYF. The CDR3 DNA reads TGTGCCAGCAGCGGTACTAGCTCTGAGACCCAGTACTTC. The J gene is TRBJ2-5, the V gene TRBV9; D may be TRBD2 (6 bases). V shed 3 bases and J shed 5 bases, with 11 bases lying between them. Germline CDR1 and CDR2: SGDLS and YYNGEE. This CDR3 contains 13 residues.

This CDR3 is CASSSSQGADTQYF. For the CDR3, the DNA is TGTGCCAGCAGCTCATCACAAGGGGCAGATACGCAGTATTTT. V usage is TRBV5-4 and J usage is TRBJ2-3; tentative D call: TRBD1 (5 bases). The CDR3 is 14 amino acids. V lost 3 bases and J lost 4, with 12 bases in between. Germline-derived CDR1 and CDR2 are SGHNT and YYREEE (reference sequence). The full variable domain, with the rest looked up from reference TRBV5-4 and TRBJ2-3, is ETGVTQSPTHLIKTRGQQVTLRCSSQSGHNTVSWYQQALGQGPQFIFQYYREEENGRGNFPPRFSGLQFPNYSSELNVNALELDDSALYLCASSSSQGADTQYFGPGTRLTVL.